What follows are 8 T cell receptor beta chains derived from one specimen sequenced in a study of blood T cell repertoires in COVID-19. The repertoire was sequenced with immunoSEQ multiplex PCR; TCRdb's copy has only in-frame clones and lacks some. The sample gives about 240,000 clones, over 75% of which show up once; 4.5% to 5.5% is in the top ten. Sequencing input: peripheral blood. These receptors were collected from a man between 45 and 60 years old with COVID-19, enrolled during active disease.

The V call is TRBV5-1, the J call TRBJ2-2; no clear D gene. V lost 2 bases and J lost 5, with 4 bases in between. The CDR3 spans 12 residues. Germline loops: CDR1 SGHRS, CDR2 YFSETQ. This chain's CDR3 is CASSFLTGELFF. CDR3 nucleotides: TGCGCCAGCAGCTTTCTAACCGGGGAGCTGTTTTTT. Drawing the rest from reference TRBV5-1 and TRBJ2-2, the complete variable domain is KAGVTQTPRYLIKTRGQQVTLSCSPISGHRSVSWYQQTPGQGLQFLFEYFSETQRNKGNFPGRFSGRQFSNSRSEMNVSTLELGDSALYLCASSFLTGELFFGEGSRLTVL.

The CDR3 loop is CASSYGYRGGLKPLHF. The CDR3 bases are TGTGCCAGCAGTTACGGGTATCGGGGAGGGCTGAAACCCCTCCACTTT. This chain uses TRBV6-6 with TRBJ1-6; D gene ambiguous. This CDR3 region has 16 residues. V shed 2 bases and J shed 12 bases, with 20 bases lying between them. Germline CDR1 reads MNHNY; CDR2 reads SVGAGI (reference sequence).

The chain links TRBV27 to TRBJ2-7, with TRBD1 matching over 10 bases. CDR1 is MNHEY, CDR2 SMNVEV, per germline (reference sequence). The V segment lost 0 bases and the J segment 4 bases; nucleotides outside the gene matches: 6. The CDR3 consists of 16 residues. CDR3 amino acids: CASSLSAPGQGYEQYF. CDR3 bases: TGTGCCAGCAGTTTATCTGCACCGGGACAGGGGTACGAGCAGTACTTC.

The V gene is TRBV7-3, the J gene TRBJ2-4, with D perhaps matching TRBD1 (6 bases). There are 16 residues in the CDR3. Germline CDR1 and CDR2: SGHTA and FQGTGA. Between the trimmed V and J ends, which lost 4 bases and 0 bases, there was a span of 13 bases. The CDR3 here is CASSSQGELAKNIQYF. Written as DNA, the CDR3 is TGTGCCAGCAGCTCACAGGGTGAATTAGCCAAAAACATTCAGTACTTC.

This chain connects TRBV7-3 to TRBJ2-5; TRBD2 might be the D (6 bases). This CDR3 has 15 amino acids. Trimming removed 5 bases from V and 9 bases from J, with 22 bases in between. Germline lookup yields CDR1 SGHTA and CDR2 FQGTGA. The CDR3 DNA follows: TGTGCCAGCAGCCCCGGGACTGACGGCCTAGGGGCCCAGTACTTC. It encodes CASSPGTDGLGAQYF.

The V gene is TRBV5-6, the J gene TRBJ2-2, with D hard to call. This CDR3 is built from 14 residues. CDR1 is SGHDT, CDR2 YYEEEE, per germline. Trimming removed 0 bases from V and 7 bases from J, with 10 bases in between. The CDR3 loop reads CASSLAAGFGELFF. DNA for the CDR3: TGTGCCAGCAGCTTGGCGGCAGGATTCGGGGAGCTGTTTTTT.

This chain uses TRBV6-1 with TRBJ1-6; 11 nucleotides agree with TRBD1. The CDR3 spans 15 residues. Germline CDR1 reads MNHNS; CDR2 reads SASEGT. The ends lost 0 bases at V and 10 bases at J; junction bases unmatched: 2. CDR3 loop: CASSEAGTGGSPLHF. DNA of the CDR3: TGTGCCAGCAGTGAAGCGGGGACAGGGGGATCACCCCTCCACTTT.

The V gene is TRBV4-1, the J gene TRBJ1-2; D remains ambiguous. In germline, CDR1 is MGHRA, CDR2 YSYEKL. The CDR3 sequence is 15 residues long. V was cut by 0 bases and J by 5 bases, with 13 bases left in between. The chain's CDR3 is CASSQDTRAGYGYTF. The CDR3 bases are TGCGCCAGCAGCCAAGATACTAGGGCGGGGTATGGCTACACCTTC.